Given below is one T cell receptor (beta chain) in context. Antigen: not known. The record originates from a study of T cell responses to AZD1222 COVID-19 vaccine. Points from the study as a whole: Donors were mostly white British, more females; clonal diversity possibly underestimated.

The trim removed 2 bases at V and 0 bases at J, leaving 5 bases unmatched. Germline-derived CDR1 and CDR2 are MNHEY and SVGEGT. The CDR3 is 16 residues long. The assay was immunoSEQ multiplex PCR, and TCRdb's table has in-frame clones only and misses some. This sample has roughly 150,000 clones, with 80% to 95% found just once. The material sequenced was peripheral blood, taken on day 0 of AZD1222 vaccination. V usage is TRBV6-2 or TRBV6-3 and J usage is TRBJ2-7; 9 bases match TRBD2. This sequence was found in an adult in good health. This CDR3 reads CASSYSLAGASYEQYF. CDR3 sequence (DNA): TGTGCCAGCAGTTACAGCTTAGCGGGAGCCTCCTACGAGCAGTACTTC.